What follows are 32 T cell receptor beta chains derived from one specimen sequenced in a study of shared clonotypes between healthy human individuals. This table comes from immunoSEQ multiplex PCR, and its TCRdb copy is limited to in-frame clones, with some not included. The table lists roughly 500,000 clones, approximately 95% of them singletons. Sequencing used naive CD4+ T cells sorted from blood. Subset denoted: CD45RA+ positively selected. The receptors stem from a woman in her twenties or thirties in good health.

This sequence joins TRBV4-1 and TRBJ2-5, with TRBD2 matching 9 bases. The DNA end is a closer match to TRBJ2-7, so the J assignment may be wrong. Germline loops: CDR1 MGHRA, CDR2 YSYEKL. The CDR3 runs 15 residues. The CDR3 is CASSQLAGVPYEQYF. CDR3 sequence (DNA): TGCGCCAGCAGCCAGTTAGCGGGAGTACCCTACGAGCAGTACTTC.

In nucleotides, the CDR3 is TGTGCCAGCAGTCTACTCCGTACTACAGATACGCAGTATTTT. Protein: CASSLLRTTDTQYF. J is TRBJ2-3 and V is TRBV27; D ambiguous. The CDR3 is 14 residues long. V was trimmed by 5 bases and J by 3 bases, leaving 12 bases between them. CDR1 MNHEY and CDR2 SMNVEV come from the germline V gene (reference sequence).

This clone was seen a single time. The chain couples TRBV9 to TRBJ1-1, with 7 bases lining up with TRBD1. Germline trimming cut 3 bases from V and 1 base from J; bases unmatched to any gene: 6. Germline CDR1 is SGDLS and CDR2 is YYNGEE. This CDR3 has 15 residues. The CDR3 sequence is CASSAAGGPNTEAFF. The CDR3 DNA follows: TGTGCCAGCAGCGCGGCAGGGGGACCGAACACTGAAGCTTTCTTT.

V gene TRBV2 combines with J gene TRBJ1-2; D remains ambiguous. The CDR3 has 13 amino acids. Germline CDR1 is SNHLY and CDR2 is FYNNEI. The V and J ends lost 6 bases and 4 bases respectively, with 12 bases between them. The CDR3 region has the DNA TGTGCCAGCAGCCCGACGGAGCCCTATGGCTACACCTTC. Its translation is CASSPTEPYGYTF.

As to this clone: The sample carries other DNA sequences with the same CDR3. This chain connects TRBV5-4 to TRBJ2-1; TRBD2 agrees at 11 bases. The germline V gene has CDR1 SGHNT and CDR2 YYREEE (reference sequence). CDR3 length equals 16 residues. V dropped 0 bases and J dropped 4; count of bases not matched to a gene: 3. The CDR3 DNA reads TGTGCCAGCAGCTTGGGTACTAGCGGGAGTTACAATGAGCAGTTCTTC. This sequence encodes CASSLGTSGSYNEQFF.

The rearrangement uses TRBV19 and TRBJ2-3, with 8 bases identical to TRBD1. The CDR3 is 13 residues long. Trimming cost V 5 bases and J 11 bases; bases outside gene matches: 9. Per germline, CDR1 LNHDA and CDR2 SQIVND (reference sequence). The CDR3 DNA reads TGTGCCAGTAGTCTCCAGGGGGCCAGAGGGCAGTATTTT. It encodes CASSLQGARGQYF.

The chain uses TRBV4-2 and TRBJ2-7; no definite D call. Germline CDR1 is LGHNA and CDR2 is YNFKEQ. CDR3 size: 11 residues. V was shortened by 0 bases and J by 13 bases, with 10 bases between the two germline ends. CDR3 DNA: TGTGCCAGCAGCCAAGATAAAGAGCGATACTTC. It yields the protein CASSQDKERYF.

This chain joins TRBV5-4 and TRBJ1-2, with a tentative D call TRBD1 (5 bases). V lost 3 bases and J 4 bases, leaving 10 bases between the germline ends. The CDR3 is 13 amino acids. Looked up from germline, CDR1 is SGHNT and CDR2 is YYREEE (reference sequence). CDR3 in amino acids: CASSSDGTYGYTF. Here the CDR3 DNA reads TGTGCCAGCAGCTCTGACGGGACCTATGGCTACACCTTC. Full variable domain (outside the CDR3, taken from reference TRBV5-4 and TRBJ1-2): ETGVTQSPTHLIKTRGQQVTLRCSSQSGHNTVSWYQQALGQGPQFIFQYYREEENGRGNFPPRFSGLQFPNYSSELNVNALELDDSALYLCASSSDGTYGYTFGSGTRLTVV.

V gene TRBV19 combines with J gene TRBJ2-7; tentative D call: TRBD2 (7 bases). The CDR3 contains 16 residues. Trimming shortened V by 4 bases and J by 5 bases, and 21 bases separated the two germline ends. CDR1 and CDR2 from the germline V gene are LNHDA and SQIVND (reference sequence). The CDR3 nucleotides read TGTGCCAGTAGTAGAGGGGGTTGGGACGGGAGGAACGAGCAGTACTTC. It codes for CASSRGGWDGRNEQYF.

The J gene is TRBJ1-2, the V gene TRBV19; possibly TRBD1 for D (5 bases). V gave up 9 bases and J gave up 8 bases, with 22 bases separating them. CDR1 LNHDA and CDR2 SQIVND come from the germline V gene (reference sequence). This CDR3 comprises 14 residues. CDR3 sequence reads: CASNPNGGAGGYTF. The CDR3 region has the DNA TGTGCCAGCAATCCGAATGGCGGGGCGGGAGGCTACACCTTC.

In the case of this clone: Other nucleotide sequences in the sample specify the same CDR3. This chain connects TRBV28 to TRBJ1-5; no clear D gene. Deletions cut 5 bases from V and 6 bases from J, with 8 bases between. The CDR3 is 12 amino acids. CDR1 is MDHEN, CDR2 SYDVKM, per germline. The chain's CDR3 is CASSLMSQPQHF. CDR3 sequence (DNA): TGTGCCAGCAGTCTGATGAGTCAGCCCCAGCATTTT.

The chain employs TRBV10-2 and TRBJ1-1; D remains unclear. The CDR3 runs 16 residues. Trimming removed 6 bases at V and 1 base at J, with 18 bases between. CDR1 is WSHSY and CDR2 is SAAADI in the germline V gene. The CDR3 DNA sequence: TGCGCCAGCAGGACACGGGAAAGGGCTCGGAACACTGAAGCTTTCTTT. Amino acid sequence: CASRTRERARNTEAFF.

The rearrangement joins TRBV28 to TRBJ1-1; TRBD1 aligns across 7 bases. The CDR3 extends over 17 amino acids. Per the germline V gene, CDR1 is MDHEN and CDR2 is SYDVKM. The V gene end was trimmed by 5 bases and the J gene end by 1 base; junction bases not matched to a gene: 13. The CDR3 is CASSPPPFGTANTEAFF. The CDR3 DNA sequence: TGTGCCAGCAGTCCACCTCCTTTCGGGACAGCGAACACTGAAGCTTTCTTT.

As to this clone: The same CDR3 arises from other DNA sequences in this sample as well. J is TRBJ1-1 and V is TRBV28; D ambiguous. Germline lookup yields CDR1 MDHEN and CDR2 SYDVKM. The CDR3 extends over 13 amino acids. Trimming took 3 bases from V and 0 from J, leaving 5 bases between them. CDR3 in amino acids: CASSLDMNTEAFF. CDR3 sequence (DNA): TGTGCCAGCAGTTTGGATATGAACACTGAAGCTTTCTTT.

V gene TRBV2 combines with J gene TRBJ2-1; 14 positions agree with TRBD2. This CDR3 spans 20 amino acids. V lost 6 bases to trimming and J lost 4 bases; unmatched junction nucleotides: 17. The V gene's germline CDR1 is SNHLY and CDR2 FYNNEI. CDR3 nucleotides: TGTGCCAGCAGAGTAAACAGGGGAGGACTAGCGGGAGGACCATACAATGAGCAGTTCTTC. Its translation: CASRVNRGGLAGGPYNEQFF.

This clone appeared a single time. The rearrangement uses TRBV28 and TRBJ2-2; 8 nucleotides match TRBD2. Trimming took 5 bases from V and 3 from J; bases not matched to a gene: 2. Germline V gene data show CDR1 as MDHEN and CDR2 as SYDVKM. This CDR3 is built from 14 residues. CDR3 in DNA: TGTGCCAGCAGTCCCGGGGGGGACACCGGGGAGCTGTTTTTT. Amino acids: CASSPGGDTGELFF.

The chain is built from TRBV6-5 and TRBJ2-3; possibly TRBD1 or TRBD2 for D (6 bases each). V lost 0 bases to trimming and J lost 1 base, with 11 bases between them. From germline, CDR1 is MNHEY and CDR2 SVGAGI. The CDR3 covers 16 residues. CDR3 sequence reads: CASSYSTGGRTDTQYF. In DNA, the CDR3 is TGTGCCAGCAGTTACTCGACCGGGGGCCGCACAGATACGCAGTATTTT.

The chain joins TRBV28 to TRBJ2-1, with TRBD2 matching over 10 bases. The germline gives CDR1 MDHEN, CDR2 SYDVKM. This CDR3 is 18 amino acids long. V shed 2 bases and J 5 bases; nucleotides not matched to a gene: 12. This CDR3 reads CASSLPSGSVHWDNEQFF. DNA for the CDR3: TGTGCCAGCAGTTTACCTAGCGGGAGCGTGCATTGGGACAATGAGCAGTTCTTC.

The CDR3 region is CASSVDNEQFF. CDR3 coding DNA: TGTGCCAGCAGTGTCGACAATGAGCAGTTCTTC. The chain links TRBV27 to TRBJ2-1; no clear D gene. The germline V and J ends were trimmed by 5 bases and 5 bases, with 4 bases remaining between them. Germline values: CDR1 MNHEY, CDR2 SMNVEV (reference sequence). This CDR3 has 11 amino acids.

The CDR3 DNA sequence: TGTGCCAGCAGCCGACAGGGTCAGCCTGAAGCTTTCTTT. This encodes CASSRQGQPEAFF. The V gene is TRBV11-2, the J gene TRBJ1-1; 7 positions match TRBD1. The CDR3 runs 13 residues. The germline CDR1 and CDR2 sequences are SGHAT and FQNNGV. V lost 5 bases, J lost 6 bases, and 6 bases stayed unmatched.

This chain connects TRBV6-1 to TRBJ2-7, with a weak D call TRBD1 (6 bases). The CDR3 is 15 residues long. Trimming cost V 5 bases and J 1 base, with 15 bases left between them. Germline V gene lookup returns CDR1 MNHNS and CDR2 SASEGT. The CDR3 sequence is CASSLRGGTSYEQYF. The CDR3 DNA reads as TGTGCCAGCAGTCTACGGGGTGGGACATCCTACGAGCAGTACTTC.

The chain is built from TRBV7-2 and TRBJ1-1; unclear D gene. The V end was cut by 5 bases, the J end by 3 bases, with 10 bases between. The CDR3 totals 13 residues. CDR1 is SGHTA, CDR2 FQGNSA, per germline. The CDR3 sequence: CASSPFFYTEAFF. The CDR3 region has the DNA TGTGCCAGCAGCCCTTTTTTTTACACTGAAGCTTTCTTT.

The chain links TRBV27 to TRBJ2-7; D might be TRBD2 (6 bases). Germline CDR1 MNHEY, CDR2 SMNVEV (reference sequence). The CDR3 spans 16 residues. Deletions cut 2 bases from V and 3 bases from J, with 17 bases between. CDR3 in amino acids: CASSLSPGVGFYEQYF. Here the CDR3 DNA reads TGTGCCAGCAGTTTAAGTCCGGGAGTTGGCTTCTACGAGCAGTACTTC.

The chain uses TRBV5-1 and TRBJ2-7, with D perhaps matching TRBD1 (5 bases). The CDR3 spans 13 residues. From germline, CDR1 is SGHRS and CDR2 YFSETQ. V gave up 0 bases and J gave up 5 bases, with 9 bases separating them. The CDR3 reads CASSLEGINEQYF. DNA of the CDR3: TGCGCCAGCAGCTTGGAGGGGATCAACGAGCAGTACTTC.

The CDR3 DNA reads TGTGCCAGCAGCTTCGGGGAGTCCTACGAGCAGTACTTC. Encoded protein: CASSFGESYEQYF. J is TRBJ2-5 and V is TRBV13, with D maybe TRBD2 (5 bases). The DNA end is more similar to TRBJ2-7, so the J call may be wrong. Looked up from germline, CDR1 is PRHDT and CDR2 is FYEKMQ (reference sequence). The CDR3 length is 13 residues.

The chain links TRBV5-4 to TRBJ1-2; D gene ambiguous. The germline CDR1 and CDR2 sequences are SGHNT and YYREEE (reference sequence). The length of the CDR3 is 14 residues. Deletions cut 0 bases from V and 6 bases from J, with 12 bases between. The DNA of the CDR3 is TGTGCCAGCAGCTTGGGGGGTTCTTTCGATGGCTACACCTTC. Protein product: CASSLGGSFDGYTF.

The chain is built from TRBV11-2 and TRBJ2-1; TRBD2 matches 7 bases. This CDR3 has 15 amino acids. Germline CDR1 SGHAT, CDR2 FQNNGV. With V trimmed by 6 bases and J by 7 bases, 12 bases remained unmatched. CDR3 coding DNA: TGTGCCAGCAGGGAAGACAGCGGGATATGGAATGAGCAGTTCTTC. This sequence encodes CASREDSGIWNEQFF. Complete variable domain (other parts from reference TRBV11-2 and TRBJ2-1): EAGVAQSPRYKIIEKRQSVAFWCNPISGHATLYWYQQILGQGPKLLIQFQNNGVVDDSQLPKDRFSAERLKGVDSTLKIQPAKLEDSAVYLCASREDSGIWNEQFFGPGTRLTVL.

The rearrangement uses TRBV19 and TRBJ1-5; tentatively, D is TRBD1 (5 bases). Germline values: CDR1 LNHDA, CDR2 SQIVND (reference sequence). The CDR3 loop spans 14 amino acids. V was pared by 5 bases and J by 3 bases, with 11 bases between. CDR3: CASSPQDNNQPQHF. Written as DNA, the CDR3 is TGTGCCAGTAGTCCTCAGGACAACAATCAGCCCCAGCATTTT. The full variable domain, rest sourced from reference TRBV19 and TRBJ1-5, is DGGITQSPKYLFRKEGQNVTLSCEQNLNHDAMYWYRQDPGQGLRLIYYSQIVNDFQKGDIAEGYSVSREKKESFPLTVTSAQKNPTAFYLCASSPQDNNQPQHFGDGTRLSIL.

This clone was picked up a small number of times. In the same sample, other DNA sequences code for this CDR3. This sequence joins TRBV5-1 and TRBJ1-3; 7 bases agree with TRBD1. The trim removed 4 bases at V and 3 bases at J, leaving 4 bases unmatched. The CDR3 has 14 residues. Per germline, CDR1 SGHRS and CDR2 YFSETQ. CDR3 sequence reads: CASSPGTDGNTIYF. CDR3 coding DNA: TGCGCCAGCAGCCCGGGGACAGATGGAAACACCATATATTTT.

The chain combines TRBV2 with TRBJ1-3; D remains unclear. Germline lookup yields CDR1 SNHLY and CDR2 FYNNEI. This CDR3 contains 14 residues. Trimming cost V 6 bases and J 0 bases, with 9 bases left between them. For the CDR3, the DNA is TGTGCCAGCAGCCCACAGAGCTCTGGAAACACCATATATTTT. Translation gives CASSPQSSGNTIYF.

The rearrangement uses TRBV19 and TRBJ2-6; D is possibly TRBD1 (5 bases). In germline, CDR1 is LNHDA, CDR2 SQIVND (reference sequence). V dropped 5 bases and J dropped 2 bases, with 10 bases sitting between them. The CDR3 spans 15 residues. The CDR3 spells CASSAQGAGANVLTF. CDR3 nucleotide sequence: TGTGCCAGTAGTGCCCAGGGTGCTGGGGCCAACGTCCTGACTTTC.

The V gene is TRBV19, the J gene TRBJ2-7; 8 bases are a match to TRBD1. This CDR3 comprises 15 residues. Germline trimming cut 4 bases from V and 4 bases from J; bases unmatched to any gene: 9. The germline V gene encodes CDR1 LNHDA and CDR2 SQIVND (reference sequence). The CDR3 region is CASSKVTGAAYEQYF. The CDR3 DNA is TGTGCCAGTAGTAAAGTGACAGGGGCCGCTTACGAGCAGTACTTC.